This TCR beta chain was sequenced in a study of cytomegalovirus exposure and HLA in healthy donors. Some clones are missing from TCRdb's copy, which holds only in-frame ones; the method was immunoSEQ multiplex PCR. The sample consists of just under 150,000 clones, about nine tenths of them appearing once. The study drew the donors from its approximately 110-subject validation cohort, separate from the roughly 700-subject first cohort. Turning to this clone: Its antigen is undetermined.

V was shortened by 5 bases and J by 2 bases, with 7 bases between the two germline ends. This CDR3 comprises 12 residues. CDR1 and CDR2 from the germline V gene are LGHNT and FRNRAP. Study findings and constraints: Later, an analysis found that TCR clusters from the first cohort tended to co-occur in the approximately 130 validation repertoires. A list of roughly 180 TCR beta chains associated with cytomegalovirus was given. The classifier reportedly diagnosed cytomegalovirus status with high specificity and sensitivity.

The rearrangement uses TRBV12-5 and TRBJ2-7, with a possible D match to TRBD1 (5 bases). Material for sequencing was PBMCs. This receptor was taken from a man younger than 35 in good health and CMV-seropositive. CDR3 coding DNA: TGTGCTAGTGGTATGACAGCCTACGAGCAGTACTTC. Translation: CASGMTAYEQYF.